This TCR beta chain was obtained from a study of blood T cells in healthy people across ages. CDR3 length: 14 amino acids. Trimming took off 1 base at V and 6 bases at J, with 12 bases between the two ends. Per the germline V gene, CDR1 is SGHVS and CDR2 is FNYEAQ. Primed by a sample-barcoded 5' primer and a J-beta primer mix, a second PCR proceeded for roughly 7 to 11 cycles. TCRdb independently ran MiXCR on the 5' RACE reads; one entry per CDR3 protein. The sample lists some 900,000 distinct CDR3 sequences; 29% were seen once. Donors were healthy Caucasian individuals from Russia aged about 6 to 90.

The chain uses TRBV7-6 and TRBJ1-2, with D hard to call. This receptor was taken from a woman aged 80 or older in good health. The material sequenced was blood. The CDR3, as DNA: TGTGCCAGCAGCTTAGGTGGCGGTCCAGATGGCTACACCTTC. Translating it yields CASSLGGGPDGYTF. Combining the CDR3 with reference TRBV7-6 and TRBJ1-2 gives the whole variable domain GAGVSQSPRYKVTKRGQDVALRCDPISGHVSLYWYRQALGQGPEFLTYFNYEAQQDKSGLPNDRFSAERPEGSISTLTIQRTEQRDSAMYRCASSLGGGPDGYTFGSGTRLTVV.